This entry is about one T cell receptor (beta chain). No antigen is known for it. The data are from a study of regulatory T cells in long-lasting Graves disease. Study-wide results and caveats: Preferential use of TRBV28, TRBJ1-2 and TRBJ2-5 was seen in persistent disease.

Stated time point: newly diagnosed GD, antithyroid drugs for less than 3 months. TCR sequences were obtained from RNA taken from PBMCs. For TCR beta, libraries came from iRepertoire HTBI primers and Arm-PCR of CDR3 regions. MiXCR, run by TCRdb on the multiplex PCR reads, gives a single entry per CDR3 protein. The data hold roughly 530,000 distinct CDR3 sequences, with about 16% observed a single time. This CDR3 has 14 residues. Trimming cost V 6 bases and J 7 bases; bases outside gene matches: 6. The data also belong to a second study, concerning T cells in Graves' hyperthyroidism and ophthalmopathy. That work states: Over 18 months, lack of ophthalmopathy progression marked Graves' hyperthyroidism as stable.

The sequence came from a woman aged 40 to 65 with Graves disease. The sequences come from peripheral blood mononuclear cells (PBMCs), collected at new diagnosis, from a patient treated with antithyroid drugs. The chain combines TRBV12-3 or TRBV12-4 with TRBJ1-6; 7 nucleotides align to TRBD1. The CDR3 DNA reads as TGTGCCAGCAGGAGACAGGGCAGCAATTCACCCCTCCACTTT. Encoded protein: CASRRQGSNSPLHF.